This T cell receptor beta chain appears in the sequencing data of a study of T-cell reconstitution after alpha-beta-depleted transplantation in children. Researchers prepared the TCRbeta library using unique molecular identifiers, the study reports. TCRdb fed the PCR reads into MiXCR, producing one record per CDR3 protein. The table shows approximately 350,000 distinct CDR3 sequences, with 10% occurring only once. V lost 5 bases, J lost 2 bases, and 18 bases stayed unmatched. The CDR3 loop spans 17 amino acids. The germline V gene has CDR1 DFQATT and CDR2 SNEGSKA (reference sequence). This clonotype was sampled from a human donor who donated a stem cell graft to a child with acute lymphoblastic leukemia. The rearrangement joins TRBV20-1 to TRBJ2-7; TRBD1 aligns across 7 bases. The sequenced sample was PBMCs from the stem cell graft donor, obtained from the stem cell graft. The CDR3 bases are TGCAGTGCTCCCCTCTTCGACCGGGACAGAAGCACCTACGAGCAGTACTTC. Encoded protein: CSAPLFDRDRSTYEQYF.